This record concerns one TCR beta chain sequence. This sample was taken from a study of blood T cell repertoires in COVID-19. Overall study: The cDNA or gDNA used as material had been derived from T cells, B-cell-depleted T cells, or PBMCs.

The authors' processing: Estimated nucleated cell counts came from reference gene primer amplification. TCRdb's copy holds only in-frame clones and misses some; the assay was immunoSEQ multiplex PCR. That table gives V, J and clone size, and the DNA gave D and trimming. The table includes fewer than 100,000 clones, 91% detected once. The receptor was derived from a woman aged 45-60 years in a cohort sampled during active COVID-19. The sample was peripheral blood.

The chain's CDR3 is CSAPYPNGYTF. The CDR3 DNA reads TGCAGTGCTCCTTACCCTAACGGCTACACCTTC. The chain links TRBV20-1 to TRBJ1-2; no firm D call. V lost 5 bases and J lost 8, with 12 bases in between. CDR1 and CDR2 (germline): DFQATT, SNEGSKA (reference sequence). This CDR3 has 11 amino acids.